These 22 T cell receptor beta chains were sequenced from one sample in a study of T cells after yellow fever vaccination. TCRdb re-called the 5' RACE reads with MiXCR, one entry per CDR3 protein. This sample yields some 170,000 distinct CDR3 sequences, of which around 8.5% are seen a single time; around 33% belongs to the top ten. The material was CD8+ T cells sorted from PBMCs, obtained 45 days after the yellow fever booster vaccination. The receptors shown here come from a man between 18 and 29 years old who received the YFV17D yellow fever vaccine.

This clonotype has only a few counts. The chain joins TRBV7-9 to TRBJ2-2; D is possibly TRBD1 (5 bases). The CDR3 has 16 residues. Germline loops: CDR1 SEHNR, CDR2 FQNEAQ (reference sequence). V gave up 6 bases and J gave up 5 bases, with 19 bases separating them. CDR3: CASRQILGARTGELFF. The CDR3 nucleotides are TGTGCCAGCAGGCAAATTCTAGGGGCGAGGACCGGGGAGCTGTTTTTT.

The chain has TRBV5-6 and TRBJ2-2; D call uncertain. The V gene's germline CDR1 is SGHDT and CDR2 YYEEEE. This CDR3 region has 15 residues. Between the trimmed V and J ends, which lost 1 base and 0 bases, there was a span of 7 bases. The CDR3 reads CASSLIITNTGELFF. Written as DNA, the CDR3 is TGTGCCAGCAGCTTGATAATTACGAACACCGGGGAGCTGTTTTTT. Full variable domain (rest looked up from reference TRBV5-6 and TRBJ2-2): DAGVTQSPTHLIKTRGQQVTLRCSPKSGHDTVSWYQQALGQGPQFIFQYYEEEERQRGNFPDRFSGHQFPNYSSELNVNALLLGDSALYLCASSLIITNTGELFFGEGSRLTVL.

The CDR3 here is CASSITGTGYTGELFF. The CDR3 DNA follows: TGTGCCAGCAGCATTACCGGGACAGGGTACACCGGGGAGCTGTTTTTT. The chain uses TRBV7-9 and TRBJ2-2, with 9 bases fitting TRBD1. The CDR3 sequence is 16 residues long. Germline V CDR1 and CDR2: SEHNR, FQNEAQ (reference sequence). With V trimmed by 5 bases and J by 3 bases, 7 bases remained unmatched.

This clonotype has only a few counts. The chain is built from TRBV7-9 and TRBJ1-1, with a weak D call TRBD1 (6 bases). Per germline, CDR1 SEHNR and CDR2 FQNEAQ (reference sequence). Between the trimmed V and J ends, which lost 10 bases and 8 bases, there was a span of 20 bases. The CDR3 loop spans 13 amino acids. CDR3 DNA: TGTGCCACCAAAAGCGGGGGGGGCCAAGAAGCTTTCTTT. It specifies CATKSGGGQEAFF.

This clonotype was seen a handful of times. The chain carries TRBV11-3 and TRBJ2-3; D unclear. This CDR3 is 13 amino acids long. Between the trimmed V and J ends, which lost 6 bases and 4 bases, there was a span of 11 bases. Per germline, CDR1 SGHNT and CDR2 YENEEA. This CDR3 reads CASSIEQADTQYF. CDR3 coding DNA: TGTGCCAGCAGTATAGAGCAAGCAGATACGCAGTATTTT.

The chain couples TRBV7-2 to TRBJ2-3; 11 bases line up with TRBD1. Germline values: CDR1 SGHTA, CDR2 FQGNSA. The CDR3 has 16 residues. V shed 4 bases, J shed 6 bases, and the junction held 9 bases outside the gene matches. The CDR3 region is CASSWPRTGGVDTQYF. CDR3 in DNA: TGTGCCAGCAGCTGGCCCCGGACAGGGGGCGTGGATACGCAGTATTTT.

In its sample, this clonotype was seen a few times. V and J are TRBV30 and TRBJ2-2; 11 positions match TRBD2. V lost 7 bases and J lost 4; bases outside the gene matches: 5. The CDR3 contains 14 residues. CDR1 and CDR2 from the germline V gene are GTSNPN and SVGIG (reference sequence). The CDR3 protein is CALVAGGFTGELFF. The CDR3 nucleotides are TGTGCCTTAGTAGCGGGGGGGTTCACCGGGGAGCTGTTTTTT.

CDR3 bases: TGTGCCAGCAGTTTGGAAGGGGCCCAGGGGGAGGACTATGGCTACACCTTC. Protein product: CASSLEGAQGEDYGYTF. J is TRBJ1-2 and V is TRBV27; 7 bases agree with TRBD1. Germline V CDR1 and CDR2: MNHEY, SMNVEV (reference sequence). Germline trimming cut 3 bases from V and 3 bases from J; bases unmatched to any gene: 13. The CDR3 sequence is 17 residues long.

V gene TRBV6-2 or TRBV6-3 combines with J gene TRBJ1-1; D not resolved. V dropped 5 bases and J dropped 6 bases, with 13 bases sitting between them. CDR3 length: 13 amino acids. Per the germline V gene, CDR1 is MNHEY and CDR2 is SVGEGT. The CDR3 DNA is TGTGCCAGCAGTCCCAAGGAGCACGCTGAAGCTTTCTTT. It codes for CASSPKEHAEAFF.

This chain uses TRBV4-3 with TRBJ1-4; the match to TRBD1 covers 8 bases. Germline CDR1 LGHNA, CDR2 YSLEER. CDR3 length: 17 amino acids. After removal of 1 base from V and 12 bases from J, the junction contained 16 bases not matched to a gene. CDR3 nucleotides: TGCGCCAGCAGCCAAGGACCGAGGGGAGACAGGGGTATGGAACTGTTTTTT. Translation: CASSQGPRGDRGMELFF.

Here the CDR3 DNA reads TGTGCCAGCAGTTTTTCGGAAGGCCACCAAGAGACCCAGTACTTC. Its protein is CASSFSEGHQETQYF. This chain joins TRBV27 and TRBJ2-5; D gene uncertain. Trimming pared 3 bases from V and 0 bases from J, leaving 11 bases between. Per germline, CDR1 MNHEY and CDR2 SMNVEV (reference sequence). CDR3 length equals 15 residues.

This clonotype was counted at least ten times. CDR3 region: CASSPFRGYPSDTQYF. CDR3 DNA: TGTGCCAGCAGCCCATTCAGGGGGTATCCCTCAGATACGCAGTATTTT. The rearrangement links TRBV7-3 to TRBJ2-3, with 7 nucleotides matching TRBD1. V shed 5 bases, J shed 4 bases, and the junction held 12 bases outside the gene matches. The germline gives CDR1 SGHTA, CDR2 FQGTGA. The CDR3 is made up of 16 amino acids.

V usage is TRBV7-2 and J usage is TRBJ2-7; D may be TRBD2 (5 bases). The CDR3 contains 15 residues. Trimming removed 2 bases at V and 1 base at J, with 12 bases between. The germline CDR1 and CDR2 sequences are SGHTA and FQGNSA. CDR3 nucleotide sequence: TGTGCCAGCAGCTTATTTTTAAGCGGTTCCTACGAGCAGTACTTC. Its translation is CASSLFLSGSYEQYF.

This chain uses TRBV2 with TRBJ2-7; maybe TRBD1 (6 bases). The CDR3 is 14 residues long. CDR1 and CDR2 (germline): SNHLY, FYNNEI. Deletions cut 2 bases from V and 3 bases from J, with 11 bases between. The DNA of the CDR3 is TGTGCCAGCAGTGAACTACAGGGTGTCTACGAGCAGTACTTC. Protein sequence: CASSELQGVYEQYF.

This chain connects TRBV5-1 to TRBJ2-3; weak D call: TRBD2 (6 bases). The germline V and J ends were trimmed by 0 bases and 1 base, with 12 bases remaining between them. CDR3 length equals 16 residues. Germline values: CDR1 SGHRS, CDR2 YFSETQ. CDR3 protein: CASSLVMRGGTDTQYF. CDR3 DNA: TGCGCCAGCAGCTTGGTCATGCGGGGCGGCACAGATACGCAGTATTTT.

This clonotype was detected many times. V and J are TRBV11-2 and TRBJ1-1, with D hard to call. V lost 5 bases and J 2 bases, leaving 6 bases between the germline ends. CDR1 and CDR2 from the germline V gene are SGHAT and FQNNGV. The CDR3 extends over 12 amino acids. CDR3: CASSDLNTEAFF. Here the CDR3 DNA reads TGTGCCAGCAGCGACCTCAACACTGAAGCTTTCTTT.

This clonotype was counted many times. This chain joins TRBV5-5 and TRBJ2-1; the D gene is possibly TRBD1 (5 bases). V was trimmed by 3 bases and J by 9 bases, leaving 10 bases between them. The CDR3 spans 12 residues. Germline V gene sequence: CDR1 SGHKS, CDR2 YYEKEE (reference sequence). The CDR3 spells CASSSGIGEQFF. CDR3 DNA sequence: TGTGCCAGCAGCTCAGGGATCGGTGAGCAGTTCTTC.

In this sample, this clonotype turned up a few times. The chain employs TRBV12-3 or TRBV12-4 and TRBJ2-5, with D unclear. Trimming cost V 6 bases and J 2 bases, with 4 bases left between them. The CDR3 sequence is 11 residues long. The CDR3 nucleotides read TGTGCCAGCAGCACACAAGAGACCCAGTACTTC. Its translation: CASSTQETQYF.

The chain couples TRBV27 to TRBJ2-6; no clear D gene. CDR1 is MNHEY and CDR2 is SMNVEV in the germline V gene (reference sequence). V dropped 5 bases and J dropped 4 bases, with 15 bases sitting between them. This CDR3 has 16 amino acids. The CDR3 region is CASSKQVLGGANVLTF. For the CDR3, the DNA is TGTGCCAGCAGTAAACAAGTCCTTGGCGGGGCCAACGTCCTGACTTTC.

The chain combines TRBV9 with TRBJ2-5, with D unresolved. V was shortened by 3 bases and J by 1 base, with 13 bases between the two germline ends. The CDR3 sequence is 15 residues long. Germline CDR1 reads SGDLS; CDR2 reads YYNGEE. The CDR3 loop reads CASSAPRAAQETQYF. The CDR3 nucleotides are TGTGCCAGCAGCGCCCCTCGGGCAGCCCAAGAGACCCAGTACTTC.

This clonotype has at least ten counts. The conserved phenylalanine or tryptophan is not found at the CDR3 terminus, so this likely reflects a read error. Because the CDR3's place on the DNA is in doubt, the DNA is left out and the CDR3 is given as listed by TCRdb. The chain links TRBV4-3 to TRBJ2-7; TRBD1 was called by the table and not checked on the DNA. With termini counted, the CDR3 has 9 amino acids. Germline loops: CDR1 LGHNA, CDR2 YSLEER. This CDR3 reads CASSHLLVL.

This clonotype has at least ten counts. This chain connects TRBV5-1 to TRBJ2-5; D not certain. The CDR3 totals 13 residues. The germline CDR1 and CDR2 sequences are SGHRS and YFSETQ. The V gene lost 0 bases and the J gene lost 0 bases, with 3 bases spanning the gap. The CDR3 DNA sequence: TGCGCCAGCAGCTTGGACAACCAAGAGACCCAGTACTTC. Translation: CASSLDNQETQYF.